The 2 T cell receptor beta chains presented below share a single source sample, sequenced in a study of persistence of HIV-infected CD4 T cells. These receptors have no identified antigens. An overlapping HIV-1 Gag peptide pool stimulated these cells at about 1 ug/peptide/mL. CD4+ T cells upregulating both CD40 ligand and CD69 were sorted as responding cells. The libraries were made with immunoSEQ version 4 in survey mode. Sequencing was performed with immunoSEQ multiplex PCR; in TCRdb, only in-frame clones are kept and a portion is missing. The data contain roughly 9,100 clones, about four fifths of them singletons. The sample in question was CD4+ T cells sorted from PBMCs after approximately 19-hour stimulation, obtained from a patient who received antiretroviral therapy. Receptor source: an adult woman with HIV who was CMV-seropositive.

The chain recombines TRBV6-4 with TRBJ2-3; TRBD2 might be the D (5 bases). Germline V lookup: CDR1 MRHNA, CDR2 SNTAGT. Between the trimmed V and J ends, which lost 3 bases and 2 bases, there was a span of 12 bases. This CDR3 region has 15 residues. The CDR3 sequence is CASSEGSGPTDTQYF. CDR3 nucleotides: TGTGCCAGCAGTGAAGGGAGCGGACCCACAGATACGCAGTATTTT.

On this clone: Compared with germline, one end of the junction differs, possibly owing to a read error. The CDR3 loop is CASSSRDGGDTIYF. The CDR3 nucleotides read TGTGCCAGCAGTTCCCGGGACGGTGGAGACACCATATATTTT. V and J are TRBV27 and TRBJ1-3; D may be TRBD1 (5 bases). The CDR3 is 14 amino acids. CDR1 is MNHEY, CDR2 SMNVEV, per germline (reference sequence).